This TCR beta chain was recorded in a study of persistence of HIV-infected CD4 T cells. The libraries were made with immunoSEQ version 4 in survey mode. Generated by immunoSEQ multiplex PCR, the TCRdb table keeps only in-frame clones and is missing some. The repertoire holds more than 30,000 clones, with roughly 82% as singletons. The V gene end was trimmed by 3 bases and the J gene end by 3 bases; junction bases not matched to a gene: 9. The CDR3 loop spans 16 amino acids. From germline, CDR1 is KGHSH and CDR2 LQKENI. As to this clone: Its antigen remains unidentified.

An overlapping HIV-1 Gag peptide pool stimulated these cells at 0.95 to 1 ug/peptide/mL. Sorted nonresponding memory CD4+ T cells were CD40L-negative, CD69-negative, CD45RO-high. The TCR was taken from an adult woman with HIV who was CMV-seropositive. This specimen was CD4+ T cells sorted from PBMCs after approximately 19-hour stimulation, taken from a patient who received antiretroviral therapy. This chain links TRBV18 with TRBJ2-3; 7 bases fit TRBD1. The CDR3 coding sequence is TGTGCCAGCTCACCGCTGGGGAACAGGGGAACAGATACGCAGTATTTT. As protein: CASSPLGNRGTDTQYF.